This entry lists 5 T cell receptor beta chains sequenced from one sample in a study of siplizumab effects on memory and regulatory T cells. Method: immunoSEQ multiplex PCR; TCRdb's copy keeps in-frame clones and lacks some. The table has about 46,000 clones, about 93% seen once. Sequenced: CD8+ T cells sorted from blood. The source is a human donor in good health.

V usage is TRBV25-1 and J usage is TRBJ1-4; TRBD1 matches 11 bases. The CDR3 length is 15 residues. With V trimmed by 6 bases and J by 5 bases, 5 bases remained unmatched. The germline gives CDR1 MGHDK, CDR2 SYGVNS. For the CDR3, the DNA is TGTGCCAGCAGGGACCGGGACAGGGGGAATGAAAAACTGTTTTTT. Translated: CASRDRDRGNEKLFF. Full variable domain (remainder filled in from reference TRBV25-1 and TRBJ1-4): EADIYQTPRYLVIGTGKKITLECSQTMGHDKMYWYQQDPGMELHLIHYSYGVNSTEKGDLSSESTVSRIRTEHFPLTLESARPSHTSQYLCASRDRDRGNEKLFFGSGTQLSVL.

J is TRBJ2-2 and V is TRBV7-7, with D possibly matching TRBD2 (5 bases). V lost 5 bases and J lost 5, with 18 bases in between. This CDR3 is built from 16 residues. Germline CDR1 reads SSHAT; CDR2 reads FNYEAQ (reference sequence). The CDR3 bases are TGTGCCAGCAGCCCCCACCAGGAGGCGCTAACCGGGGAGCTGTTTTTT. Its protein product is CASSPHQEALTGELFF. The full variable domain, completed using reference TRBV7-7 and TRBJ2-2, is GAGVSQSPRYKVTKRGQDVTLRCDPISSHATLYWYQQALGQGPEFLTYFNYEAQPDKSGLPSDRFSAERPEGSISTLTIQRTEQRDSAMYRCASSPHQEALTGELFFGEGSRLTVL.

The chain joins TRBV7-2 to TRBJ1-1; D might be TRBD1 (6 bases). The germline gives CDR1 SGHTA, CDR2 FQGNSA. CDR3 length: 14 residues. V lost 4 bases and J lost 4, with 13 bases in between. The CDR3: CASSSQGRGTEAFF. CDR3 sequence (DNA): TGTGCCAGCAGCTCACAGGGAAGAGGCACTGAAGCTTTCTTT.

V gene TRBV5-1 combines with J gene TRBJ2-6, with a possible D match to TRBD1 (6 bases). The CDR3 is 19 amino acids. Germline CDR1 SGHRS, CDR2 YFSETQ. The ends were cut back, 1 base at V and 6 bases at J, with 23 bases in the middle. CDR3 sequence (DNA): TGCGCCAGCAGCTTGTCCCTCGCAGGGGTCTCCTTGATGGCCAACGTCCTGACTTTC. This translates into CASSLSLAGVSLMANVLTF.

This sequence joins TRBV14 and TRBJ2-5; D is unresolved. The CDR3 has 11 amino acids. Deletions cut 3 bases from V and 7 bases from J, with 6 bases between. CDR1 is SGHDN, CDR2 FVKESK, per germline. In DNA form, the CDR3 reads TGTGCCAGCAGCCACTACGGGACCCAGTACTTC. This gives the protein CASSHYGTQYF.